The 17 T cell receptor beta chains reported below all come from one sample, sequenced in a study of CD8+CD57+ T cells in acquired aplastic anemia. Flow cytometry had shown expanded CD8+CD57+ cells in the patients chosen for sequencing. Genomic DNA acted as the template from which TCR beta VDJ combination and CDR3 sequence profiling were carried out. MiXCR, run by TCRdb on the reads, gives a single entry per CDR3 protein. The sample records 150,000 to 200,000 distinct CDR3 sequences, more than 40% being singletons. The specimen was sorted CD4+, CD8+, or CD8+CD57+ T cells (not recorded which) from PBMCs. The receptors here all came from a human donor with aplastic anemia.

At least ten counts were recorded for this clonotype. The chain recombines TRBV2 with TRBJ2-7; 9 bases agree with TRBD1. The CDR3 is 14 amino acids. In germline, CDR1 is SNHLY, CDR2 FYNNEI. V lost 9 bases and J lost 0; bases outside the gene matches: 6. In DNA, the CDR3 is TGTGCCAGACAGGGGGCCGGTAGCTCCTACGAGCAGTACTTC. Its translation is CARQGAGSSYEQYF.

The chain joins TRBV4-3 to TRBJ1-2; perhaps TRBD1 as D (5 bases). V was pared by 0 bases and J by 4 bases, with 12 bases between. Germline assignment: CDR1 LGHNA and CDR2 YSLEER. The CDR3 has 15 amino acids. The DNA of the CDR3 is TGCGCCAGCAGCCAAGATGAGGGGTTAGGCTATGGCTACACCTTC. Encoded protein: CASSQDEGLGYGYTF.

This clonotype occurred many times. The rearrangement joins TRBV12-3 or TRBV12-4 to TRBJ2-1; the match to TRBD1 covers 7 bases. This CDR3 has 13 residues. The V segment lost 4 bases and the J segment 8 bases; nucleotides outside the gene matches: 5. The CDR3 here is CASSSPTGDEQFF. DNA for the CDR3: TGTGCCAGCAGTTCCCCTACAGGGGATGAGCAGTTCTTC.

In this sample, this clonotype turned up a few times. The V and J genes are TRBV15 and TRBJ2-5; D might be TRBD1 (5 bases). Deletions cut 4 bases from V and 0 bases from J, with 12 bases between. Germline V CDR1 and CDR2: LNHNV, YYDKDF (reference sequence). There are 15 residues in the CDR3. The CDR3: CATSIRTSDQETQYF. The CDR3 bases are TGTGCCACCAGCATACGGACATCCGACCAAGAGACCCAGTACTTC.

This clonotype was recorded many times. The chain carries TRBV6-5 and TRBJ1-2; D is undetermined. V lost 6 bases and J 4 bases, leaving 15 bases between the germline ends. From germline, CDR1 is MNHEY and CDR2 SVGAGI. This CDR3 region has 14 residues. The CDR3 sequence is CASSATDGGYGYTF. In nucleotides, the CDR3 is TGTGCCAGCAGCGCGACGGACGGAGGCTATGGCTACACCTTC.

This clonotype was seen at least ten times. The CDR3 DNA reads as TGTGCCAGCAGCTTAGCGCTGGGGGGGGTCGGCTACGAGCAGTACTTC. It translates to CASSLALGGVGYEQYF. The genes are TRBV7-2 and TRBJ2-7; 7 bases line up with TRBD2. V dropped 0 bases and J dropped 3; count of bases not matched to a gene: 8. CDR1 is SGHTA, CDR2 FQGNSA, per germline. The CDR3 contains 16 residues.

The rearrangement uses TRBV15 and TRBJ2-7; D is possibly TRBD1 (6 bases). The ends were cut back, 2 bases at V and 5 bases at J, with 13 bases in the middle. The germline gives CDR1 LNHNV, CDR2 YYDKDF (reference sequence). The CDR3 covers 14 residues. In DNA form, the CDR3 reads TGTGCCACCAGCAGACGGACAGCCTTCCACGAGCAGTACTTC. Its translation: CATSRRTAFHEQYF.

The J gene is TRBJ2-7, the V gene TRBV7-6, with 8 bases that match TRBD1. From germline, CDR1 is SGHVS and CDR2 FNYEAQ. V was pared by 2 bases and J by 4 bases, with 7 bases of the junction left unmatched. CDR3 length equals 15 residues. CDR3 nucleotides: TGTGCCAGCAGCTTACAAGGAGGACAGGGATACGAGCAGTACTTC. This gives the protein CASSLQGGQGYEQYF.

On this clonotype: A read error may produce the germline difference seen at one junction end. The gene calls are TRBV6-1 and TRBJ1-5, with a possible D match to TRBD1 (5 bases). The CDR3 length is 15 residues. Per germline, CDR1 MNHNS and CDR2 SASEGT. Here the CDR3 reads CASRMTGTRDQPQHF. CDR3 DNA sequence: TGTGCCAGCAGGATGACCGGGACTCGGGATCAGCCCCAGCACTTT.

In its sample, this clonotype was seen many times. V gene TRBV20-1 combines with J gene TRBJ2-7, with 11 bases aligning to TRBD2. Trimming removed 5 bases from V and 5 bases from J; junction bases left unmatched: 8. The germline CDR1 and CDR2 sequences are DFQATT and SNEGSKA (reference sequence). The CDR3 extends over 14 amino acids. The CDR3 region has the DNA TGCAGTGCTCGAACCCTAGCGGGGGGAAACGAGCAGTACTTC. Its protein is CSARTLAGGNEQYF.

The chain carries TRBV6-1 and TRBJ2-7, with 8 positions matching TRBD1. CDR1 and CDR2 (germline): MNHNS, SASEGT. CDR3 length: 16 residues. V was pared by 7 bases and J by 2 bases, with 13 bases of the junction left unmatched. The CDR3 bases are TGTGCCAGCAATCAAATCCCGGGACAGGCCCCCTACGAGCAGTACTTC. It codes for CASNQIPGQAPYEQYF.

This chain connects TRBV19 to TRBJ1-1; D is perhaps TRBD1 (6 bases). CDR1 and CDR2 (germline): LNHDA, SQIVND (reference sequence). This CDR3 region has 14 residues. V was pared by 0 bases and J by 10 bases, with 15 bases between. The CDR3 loop is CASSIEVTAQGAFF. As DNA, the CDR3 is TGTGCCAGTAGTATAGAGGTAACGGCACAGGGAGCTTTCTTT.

This clonotype was seen ten or more times. This chain connects TRBV9 to TRBJ2-7; a weak D match, TRBD2 (6 bases). Germline V CDR1 and CDR2: SGDLS, YYNGEE. V gave up 3 bases and J gave up 0 bases, with 13 bases separating them. The CDR3 loop spans 15 amino acids. CDR3 in DNA: TGTGCCAGCAGCGAAGGCAGCGGGCCCTCCTACGAGCAGTACTTC. Amino acids: CASSEGSGPSYEQYF. Full variable domain (missing parts from reference TRBV9 and TRBJ2-7): DSGVTQTPKHLITATGQRVTLRCSPRSGDLSVYWYQQSLDQGLQFLIQYYNGEERAKGNILERFSAQQFPDLHSELNLSSLELGDSALYFCASSEGSGPSYEQYFGPGTRLTVT.

The rearrangement joins TRBV20-1 to TRBJ1-5; no reliable D call. V shed 3 bases and J shed 2 bases, with 17 bases lying between them. The CDR3 spans 16 residues. Germline CDR1 is DFQATT and CDR2 is SNEGSKA (reference sequence). The CDR3 DNA reads TGCAGTGCTAGCGAGAGCGGACGAGCGGGCAATCAGCCCCAGCATTTT. Amino acid sequence: CSASESGRAGNQPQHF.

This clonotype was seen more than once but under ten times. In DNA, the CDR3 is TGTGCCAGCACCCCAACGGGGATGAGCAATCAGCCCCAGCATTTT. It codes for CASTPTGMSNQPQHF. The chain couples TRBV6-1 to TRBJ1-5; the D is unclear. Germline CDR1 reads MNHNS; CDR2 reads SASEGT. Trimming cost V 7 bases and J 1 base, with 14 bases left between them. This CDR3 contains 15 residues.

This clonotype appeared a few times. This rearrangement joins TRBV9 to TRBJ2-3, with 7 nucleotides matching TRBD2. V lost 0 bases to trimming and J lost 2 bases; unmatched junction nucleotides: 9. The germline V gene has CDR1 SGDLS and CDR2 YYNGEE. CDR3 length: 17 amino acids. CDR3 DNA: TGTGCCAGCAGCGTAGGGGGGGGTGGGCAGATCACAGATACGCAGTATTTT. Encoded protein: CASSVGGGGQITDTQYF. Combining the CDR3 with reference TRBV9 and TRBJ2-3 gives the whole variable domain DSGVTQTPKHLITATGQRVTLRCSPRSGDLSVYWYQQSLDQGLQFLIQYYNGEERAKGNILERFSAQQFPDLHSELNLSSLELGDSALYFCASSVGGGGQITDTQYFGPGTRLTVL.

The V and J genes are TRBV29-1 and TRBJ1-1, with D tentatively TRBD1 (5 bases). The germline V gene encodes CDR1 SQVTM and CDR2 ANQGSEA. V dropped 7 bases and J dropped 5 bases, with 20 bases sitting between them. The CDR3 totals 14 residues. As DNA, the CDR3 is TGCAGCGGGATGCTCCGGGACCGGAGTACTGAAGCTTTCTTT. This encodes CSGMLRDRSTEAFF.